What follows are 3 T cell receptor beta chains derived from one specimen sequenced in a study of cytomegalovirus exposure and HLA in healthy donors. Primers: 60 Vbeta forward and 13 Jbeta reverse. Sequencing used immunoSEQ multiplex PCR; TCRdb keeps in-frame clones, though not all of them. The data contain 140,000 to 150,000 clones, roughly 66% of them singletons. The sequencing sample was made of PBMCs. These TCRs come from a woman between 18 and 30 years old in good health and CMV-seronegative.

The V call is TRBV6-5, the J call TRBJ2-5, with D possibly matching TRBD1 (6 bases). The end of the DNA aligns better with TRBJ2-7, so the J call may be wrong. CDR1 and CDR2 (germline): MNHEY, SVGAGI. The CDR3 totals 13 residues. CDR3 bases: TGTGCCAGCAGTTTCTACAGGGAATACGAGCAGTACTTC. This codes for CASSFYREYEQYF.

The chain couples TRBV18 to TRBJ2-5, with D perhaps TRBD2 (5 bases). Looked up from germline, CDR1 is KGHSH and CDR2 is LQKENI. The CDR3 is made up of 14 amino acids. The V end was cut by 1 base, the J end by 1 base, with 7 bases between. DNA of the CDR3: TGTGCCAGCTCACCACGAGGGCCCCAAGAGACCCAGTACTTC. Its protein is CASSPRGPQETQYF.

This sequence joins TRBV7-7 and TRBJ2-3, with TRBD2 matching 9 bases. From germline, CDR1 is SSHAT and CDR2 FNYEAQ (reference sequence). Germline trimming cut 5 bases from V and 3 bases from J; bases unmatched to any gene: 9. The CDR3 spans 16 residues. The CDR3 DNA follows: TGTGCCAGCAGCCCAAATCCGGCGGGAGGGACAGATACGCAGTATTTT. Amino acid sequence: CASSPNPAGGTDTQYF.